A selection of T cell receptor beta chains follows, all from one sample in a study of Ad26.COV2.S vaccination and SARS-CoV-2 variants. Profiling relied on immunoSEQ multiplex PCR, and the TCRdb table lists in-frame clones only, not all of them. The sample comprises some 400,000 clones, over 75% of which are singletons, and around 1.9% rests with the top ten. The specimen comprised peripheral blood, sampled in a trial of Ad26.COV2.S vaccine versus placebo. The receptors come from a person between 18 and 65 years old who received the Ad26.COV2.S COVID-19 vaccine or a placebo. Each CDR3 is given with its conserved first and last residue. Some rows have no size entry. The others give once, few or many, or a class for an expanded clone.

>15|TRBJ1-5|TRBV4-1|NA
CASSQGQSSNQPQHF
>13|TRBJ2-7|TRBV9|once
CASSVAPTYEQYF
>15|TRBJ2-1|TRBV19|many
CASRQDRSSYNEQFF
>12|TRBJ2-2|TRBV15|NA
CATSLAAGELFF
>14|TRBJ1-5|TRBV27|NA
CASSLRQGNQPQHF
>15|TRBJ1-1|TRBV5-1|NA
CASSPRAQTNTEAFF
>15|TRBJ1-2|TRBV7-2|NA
CASSLLLRGRYGYTF
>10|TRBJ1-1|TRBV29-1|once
CSVVNTEAFF
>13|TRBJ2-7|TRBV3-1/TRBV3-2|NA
CASTTGAGYEQYF
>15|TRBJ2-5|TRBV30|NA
CAWSGRWDVGETQYF
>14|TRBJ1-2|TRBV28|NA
CASSFPGGTYGYTF
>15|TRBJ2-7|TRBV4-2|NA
CASSPGGGDHYEQYF
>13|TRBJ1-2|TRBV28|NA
CASSQHRVYGYTF
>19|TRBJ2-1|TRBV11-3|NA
CASSRQDRFTSGSGNEQFF
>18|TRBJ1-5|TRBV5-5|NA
CASSLTPTTAGGGQPQHF
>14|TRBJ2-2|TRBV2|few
CASRVTFNTGELFF
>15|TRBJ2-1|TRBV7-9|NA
CASSLWTGIVHEQFF
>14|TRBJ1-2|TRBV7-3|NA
CASSLSAGNYGYTF
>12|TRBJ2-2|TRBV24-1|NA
CATSQGPGELFF
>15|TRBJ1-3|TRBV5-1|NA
CASSSDSSSGNTIYF
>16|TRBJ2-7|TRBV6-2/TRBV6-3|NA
CASSYPSGGPSYEQYF
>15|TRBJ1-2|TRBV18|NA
CASSPPSRQSGGYTF
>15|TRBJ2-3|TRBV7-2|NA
CASSSLGPSGNTQYF
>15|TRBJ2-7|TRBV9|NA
CASSTLGQGPYEQYF